Reported below is one T cell receptor beta chain. This CDR3 spans 17 amino acids. From germline, CDR1 is PRHDT and CDR2 FYEKMQ (reference sequence). The V and J ends lost 6 bases and 0 bases, in that order; junction bases with no gene match: 11. The data derive from a study of T-cell reconstitution after alpha-beta-depleted transplantation in children. Unique molecular identifiers were incorporated into the prepared TCRbeta library. Each CDR3 protein is one row after TCRdb ran MiXCR on the PCR reads. The sample includes fewer than 550,000 distinct CDR3 sequences, about 10% of them seen just once. The TCR was taken from a child aged 2-15 years with inherited bone marrow failure, due to receive a stem cell transplant. This material consisted of PBMCs, taken before TCRalphabeta/CD19-depleted stem cell transplant. This chain joins TRBV13 and TRBJ2-4, with 7 bases that match TRBD1. For the CDR3, the DNA is TGTGCCAGCAGACGACTCACCTCAGGGGGAGCCAAAAACATTCAGTACTTC. It translates to CASRRLTSGGAKNIQYF.